This T cell receptor (beta chain) stems from a study of T-cell memory formation after mild COVID-19. From the 5' RACE reads, TCRdb called clonotypes with MiXCR, one entry per CDR3 protein. The repertoire has some 250,000 distinct CDR3 sequences, 15% to 20% of them found once; the top ten carry roughly 23%. The germline V gene has CDR1 SGDLS and CDR2 YYNGEE. This CDR3 region has 15 residues. Trimming removed 3 bases from V and 3 bases from J; junction bases left unmatched: 8. This clonotype was recorded at least ten times. This TCR was sampled from a young man who had mild COVID-19 (a few samples of this study predate the infection). Cell type and time point are not known. The V and J genes are TRBV9 and TRBJ2-5, with 7 bases lining up with TRBD1. Sample: PBMCs or a T cell subset sorted from them (not recorded which). This chain's CDR3 is CASSGTGTAEETQYF. The CDR3 DNA reads TGTGCCAGCAGCGGAACCGGGACAGCCGAAGAGACCCAGTACTTC.